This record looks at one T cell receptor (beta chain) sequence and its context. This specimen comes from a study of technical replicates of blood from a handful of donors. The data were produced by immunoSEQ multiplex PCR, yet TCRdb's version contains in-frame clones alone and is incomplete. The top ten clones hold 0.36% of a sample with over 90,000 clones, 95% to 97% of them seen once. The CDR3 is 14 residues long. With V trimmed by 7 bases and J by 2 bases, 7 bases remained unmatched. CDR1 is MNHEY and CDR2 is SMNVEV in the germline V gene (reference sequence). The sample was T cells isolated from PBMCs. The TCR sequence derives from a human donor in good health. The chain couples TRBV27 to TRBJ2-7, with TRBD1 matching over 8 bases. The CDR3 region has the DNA TGTGCCAGCATTCCCGGGACAGGTACCTACGAGCAGTACTTC. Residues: CASIPGTGTYEQYF.